Included here is one TCR beta chain sequence, with context. What it binds is unknown. Isolating CD4+ T cells followed roughly ten days of culture. The authors exchanged half the medium for IL-2 medium on days 3 and 7. Using immunoSEQ multiplex PCR, the repertoire was profiled, and TCRdb retains in-frame clones only, with some absent. Among more than 60,000 clones, approximately 72% were seen once, and the ten largest hold approximately 24%. This sample stems from a study of vaccination effects on CD4 cells after COVID-19. Study-level background: PBMC were cultured at roughly 2 million per well with roughly 10 IU/ml IL-2 and around 9.4 ug/ml peptides. General observations from the study: Vaccine-induced new clones formed most post-vaccine spike-reactive clones in convalescents.

The material was CD4+ T cells from PBMCs cultured without peptide, obtained before COVID-19 vaccination. The sequence came from a human donor who had a prior SARS-CoV-2 infection.

CDR3 DNA: TGTGCCAGCAGCCAACATAACAATGAAAAACTGTTTTTT. Translating it yields CASSQHNNEKLFF. The chain joins TRBV14 to TRBJ1-4; D is unresolved. The CDR3 length is 13 residues. V was pared by 2 bases and J by 5 bases, with 6 bases between. Germline lookup yields CDR1 SGHDN and CDR2 FVKESK.